Presented here are 23 T cell receptor beta chains from one specimen sequenced in a study of cytomegalovirus exposure and HLA in healthy donors. Researchers ran the PCR with 60 Vbeta and 13 Jbeta primers. Sequencing used immunoSEQ multiplex PCR; TCRdb keeps in-frame clones, though not all of them. The sample includes about 160,000 clones, roughly 76% of them seen just once. Sequenced: PBMCs. These receptors all come from a woman between 50 and 59 years old in good health and CMV-seronegative.

The chain is built from TRBV11-3 and TRBJ2-3; tentative D call: TRBD1 (5 bases). The CDR3 spans 15 residues. The ends were cut back, 1 base at V and 0 bases at J, with 8 bases in the middle. CDR1 and CDR2 from the germline V gene are SGHNT and YENEEA. This chain's CDR3 is CASSLVAGSTDTQYF. CDR3 nucleotides: TGTGCCAGCAGCTTAGTTGCAGGGAGCACAGATACGCAGTATTTT.

CDR3 sequence reads: CASRGQGPNTEAFF. The CDR3 region has the DNA TGTGCCAGCAGGGGACAGGGACCGAACACTGAAGCTTTCTTT. The genes are TRBV14 and TRBJ1-1; TRBD1 matches 9 bases. CDR1 is SGHDN and CDR2 is FVKESK in the germline V gene. Trimming at V came to 6 bases and at J to 1 base, leaving 3 bases not matched to a gene. This CDR3 region has 14 residues.

The rearrangement uses TRBV2 and TRBJ2-7, with D perhaps TRBD2 (5 bases). The CDR3 spans 17 residues. V gave up 2 bases and J gave up 4 bases, with 21 bases separating them. Germline CDR1 reads SNHLY; CDR2 reads FYNNEI. CDR3 protein: CASSELMRSGELYEQYF. As DNA, the CDR3 is TGTGCCAGCAGTGAATTGATGAGAAGCGGCGAATTATACGAGCAGTACTTC.

This clone was observed once. The chain uses TRBV14 and TRBJ2-1; 9 positions match TRBD1. The CDR3 contains 15 residues. Losses at the gene ends were 4 bases for V and 5 bases for J; bases not matched to a gene: 6. Germline loops: CDR1 SGHDN, CDR2 FVKESK. CDR3: CASSPGQGGDNEQFF. For the CDR3, the DNA is TGTGCCAGCAGCCCGGGACAGGGAGGGGACAATGAGCAGTTCTTC. Together with reference TRBV14 and TRBJ2-1, the CDR3 gives the full variable domain: EAGVTQFPSHSVIEKGQTVTLRCDPISGHDNLYWYRRVMGKEIKFLLHFVKESKQDESGMPNNRFLAERTGGTYSTLKVQPAELEDSGVYFCASSPGQGGDNEQFFGPGTRLTVL.

The genes are TRBV7-2 and TRBJ2-1; TRBD2 agrees at 10 bases. The V gene end was trimmed by 5 bases and the J gene end by 7 bases; junction bases not matched to a gene: 11. CDR1 and CDR2 (germline): SGHTA, FQGNSA. The CDR3 runs to 16 residues. CDR3 nucleotides: TGTGCCAGCAGCCCAGGAAGCGGGAGGGCCGTGAATGAGCAGTTCTTC. Protein: CASSPGSGRAVNEQFF.

The chain carries TRBV2 and TRBJ2-1, with a weak D call TRBD2 (6 bases). Germline assignment: CDR1 SNHLY and CDR2 FYNNEI. The V gene lost 6 bases and the J gene lost 8 bases, with 20 bases spanning the gap. The CDR3 length is 15 residues. Here the CDR3 DNA reads TGTGCCAGCAGAGATGAAGGACCGGGGGAGGATGAGCAGTTCTTC. Encoded protein: CASRDEGPGEDEQFF.

The chain links TRBV27 to TRBJ1-1, with 7 bases identical to TRBD1. V shed 6 bases and J 4 bases; nucleotides not matched to a gene: 8. CDR3 length equals 14 residues. In germline, CDR1 is MNHEY, CDR2 SMNVEV (reference sequence). The CDR3 bases are TGTGCCAGCAGGACCTCAGGGGGGTCCACTGAAGCTTTCTTT. It yields the protein CASRTSGGSTEAFF.

The J gene is TRBJ1-3, the V gene TRBV28; D is uncertain. This CDR3 has 17 residues. Germline V gene sequence: CDR1 MDHEN, CDR2 SYDVKM. Trimming removed 3 bases at V and 0 bases at J, with 15 bases between. CDR3 DNA: TGTGCCAGCAGTTTTATCTGGGCGGGGTCCTCTGGAAACACCATATATTTT. Encoded protein: CASSFIWAGSSGNTIYF.

The chain uses TRBV18 and TRBJ1-1, with a possible D match to TRBD1 (5 bases). V dropped 5 bases and J dropped 6 bases, with 19 bases sitting between them. The CDR3 extends over 15 amino acids. Germline V gives CDR1 KGHSH, CDR2 LQKENI. CDR3 region: CASSESRGTGSEAFF. CDR3 DNA sequence: TGTGCCAGCTCAGAGAGTCGGGGGACTGGGTCTGAAGCTTTCTTT.

The chain has TRBV7-2 and TRBJ1-2; 7 bases map to TRBD1. CDR3 size: 13 residues. CDR1 SGHTA and CDR2 FQGNSA come from the germline V gene. The V gene end was trimmed by 0 bases and the J gene end by 6 bases; junction bases not matched to a gene: 1. The CDR3 region is CASSLAGGHGYTF. Here the CDR3 DNA reads TGTGCCAGCAGCTTAGCAGGGGGCCATGGCTACACCTTC.

V gene TRBV7-2 combines with J gene TRBJ1-2; D not certain. The germline CDR1 and CDR2 sequences are SGHTA and FQGNSA. CDR3 length: 16 amino acids. V lost 1 base and J 4 bases, leaving 16 bases between the germline ends. CDR3: CASSLDPYETGYGYTF. The CDR3 DNA reads TGTGCCAGCAGCTTAGACCCCTACGAAACGGGCTATGGCTACACCTTC.

The V call is TRBV5-4, the J call TRBJ1-1; D remains ambiguous. This CDR3 has 13 residues. V was shortened by 0 bases and J by 1 base, with 4 bases between the two germline ends. CDR1 and CDR2 (germline): SGHNT, YYREEE (reference sequence). The CDR3 is CASSLAGNTEAFF. The CDR3 DNA reads as TGTGCCAGCAGCTTGGCGGGGAACACTGAAGCTTTCTTT.

This clone was observed a single time. The chain uses TRBV28 and TRBJ2-3; 8 bases fit TRBD1. Per germline, CDR1 MDHEN and CDR2 SYDVKM. The V segment lost 7 bases and the J segment 1 base; nucleotides outside the gene matches: 7. CDR3 size: 15 residues. CDR3 in amino acids: CASTTGGLGTDTQYF. The CDR3 bases are TGTGCCAGCACCACAGGGGGTTTAGGCACAGATACGCAGTATTTT.

CDR3 residues: CASSLDSIGTFPYEQYF. DNA for the CDR3: TGTGCCAGCAGCTTAGACAGTATCGGGACATTTCCCTACGAGCAGTACTTC. The chain uses TRBV11-2 and TRBJ2-7; tentative D call: TRBD1 (6 bases). The CDR3 contains 17 residues. Trimming removed 0 bases at V and 2 bases at J, with 17 bases between. Germline V lookup: CDR1 SGHAT, CDR2 FQNNGV.

There are a few counts of this clone. The chain couples TRBV19 to TRBJ2-5, with no clear D. Germline V lookup: CDR1 LNHDA, CDR2 SQIVND (reference sequence). V lost 5 bases and J 1 base, leaving 17 bases between the germline ends. This CDR3 contains 16 residues. For the CDR3, the DNA is TGTGCCAGTAGTCTCGGTTCACTGCGAGCCCAAGAGACCCAGTACTTC. Translating it yields CASSLGSLRAQETQYF.

V gene TRBV6-5 combines with J gene TRBJ1-2, with 8 nucleotides matching TRBD1. Per germline, CDR1 MNHEY and CDR2 SVGAGI. With V trimmed by 0 bases and J by 1 base, 4 bases remained unmatched. The CDR3 sequence is 16 residues long. CDR3 sequence: CASSYSWTGRNYGYTF. DNA of the CDR3: TGTGCCAGCAGTTACTCATGGACAGGGCGTAACTATGGCTACACCTTC.

This chain uses TRBV6-1 with TRBJ2-7; 10 bases match TRBD1. Germline V gene sequence: CDR1 MNHNS, CDR2 SASEGT. V shed 6 bases and J 1 base; nucleotides not matched to a gene: 6. There are 15 residues in the CDR3. Here the CDR3 DNA reads TGTGCCAGCAGGGCCGGGACAGGGGTTTCCTACGAGCAGTACTTC. It translates to CASRAGTGVSYEQYF.

This clone was detected only once. J is TRBJ1-2 and V is TRBV27, with D possibly matching TRBD1 (6 bases). Germline V gives CDR1 MNHEY, CDR2 SMNVEV (reference sequence). V was clipped by 6 bases and J by 4 bases, with 15 bases between them. This CDR3 has 14 amino acids. The CDR3 sequence is CASRPTGYGYGYTF. Written as DNA, the CDR3 is TGTGCCAGCAGGCCAACAGGGTACGGCTATGGCTACACCTTC.

The rearrangement links TRBV7-2 to TRBJ2-7, with D possibly TRBD2 on 6 matching bases. The germline V and J ends were trimmed by 5 bases and 0 bases, with 17 bases remaining between them. Germline V lookup: CDR1 SGHTA, CDR2 FQGNSA. The length of the CDR3 is 16 residues. The CDR3 sequence is CASSPRGGRSSYEQYF. CDR3 DNA sequence: TGTGCCAGCAGCCCTCGTGGGGGGAGAAGCTCCTACGAGCAGTACTTC.

This chain uses TRBV6-5 with TRBJ1-4; D possibly corresponds to TRBD1 (5 bases). The germline V gene has CDR1 MNHEY and CDR2 SVGAGI. The CDR3 covers 15 residues. Trimming shortened V by 8 bases and J by 3 bases, and 16 bases separated the two germline ends. The CDR3: CASGWGVQSNEKLFF. The CDR3 nucleotides read TGTGCCAGCGGATGGGGCGTTCAGTCTAATGAAAAACTGTTTTTT.

This chain uses TRBV4-2 with TRBJ1-2; 10 nucleotides agree with TRBD1. The CDR3 runs to 16 residues. Germline V gene sequence: CDR1 LGHNA, CDR2 YNFKEQ. The trim removed 0 bases at V and 3 bases at J, leaving 4 bases unmatched. CDR3 amino acids: CASSQDSGQGDYGYTF. In nucleotides, the CDR3 is TGTGCCAGCAGCCAAGATTCAGGACAGGGGGACTATGGCTACACCTTC.

V gene TRBV5-6 combines with J gene TRBJ2-5; D may be TRBD2 (5 bases). This CDR3 is built from 12 residues. The ends were cut back, 8 bases at V and 5 bases at J, with 13 bases in the middle. In germline, CDR1 is SGHDT, CDR2 YYEEEE. In nucleotides, the CDR3 is TGTGCCAGTACCCGGGGTCAGGAGACCCAGTACTTC. Translating it yields CASTRGQETQYF. Supplemented by reference TRBV5-6 and TRBJ2-5, the full variable domain reads DAGVTQSPTHLIKTRGQQVTLRCSPKSGHDTVSWYQQALGQGPQFIFQYYEEEERQRGNFPDRFSGHQFPNYSSELNVNALLLGDSALYLCASTRGQETQYFGPGTRLLVL.

This chain links TRBV29-1 with TRBJ1-2, with D perhaps TRBD1 (5 bases). The CDR3 runs to 11 residues. Germline-derived CDR1 and CDR2 are SQVTM and ANQGSEA. Trimming took 4 bases from V and 7 from J, leaving 10 bases between them. The CDR3 nucleotides read TGCAGCGTTGGAGGGGAGGGTGGCTACACCTTC. Its protein is CSVGGEGGYTF.